This paragraph covers one T cell receptor beta chain sequence. Using immunoSEQ multiplex PCR, the repertoire was profiled, and TCRdb retains in-frame clones only, with some absent. The data hold about 470,000 clones, with about nine tenths observed a single time. The data derive from a study of blood T cell repertoires in COVID-19. The wider study: PBMCs, B-cell-depleted T cells, or T cells provided the cDNA or gDNA that made up the material.

Residents of over 20 US areas, aged about 18 to 89 years, made up the participants. The sequence was collected from a young woman who had recovered from COVID-19. Specimen: PBMCs or T cells enriched from blood (not recorded which).

The CDR3 bases are TGCGCCAGCAACCCACTAGCGGGGGGCCCTAGCACAGATACGCAGTATTTT. Protein product: CASNPLAGGPSTDTQYF. The chain links TRBV5-1 to TRBJ2-3; TRBD2 agrees at 12 bases. In germline, CDR1 is SGHRS, CDR2 YFSETQ. With 6 bases clipped from V and 0 bases from J, the junction kept 8 bases outside the gene matches. The CDR3 has 17 amino acids.